The 27 T cell receptor beta chains given below trace back to one sample, sequenced in a study of shared clonotypes between healthy human individuals. Clones were sequenced by immunoSEQ multiplex PCR, and TCRdb holds only the in-frame ones, with some missing. The data contain around 1.6 million clones, 95% to 99% of them singletons. What was sequenced was naive CD4+ T cells sorted from blood. The subset was: CD45RA+ positively selected. These receptors came from a young man in good health.

V and J are TRBV4-1 and TRBJ2-7; the D is unclear. Germline lookup yields CDR1 MGHRA and CDR2 YSYEKL. The CDR3 has 13 amino acids. V was cut by 1 base and J by 4 bases, with 8 bases left in between. The CDR3 loop is CASSQVKGYEQYF. The CDR3, as DNA: TGCGCCAGCAGCCAAGTAAAAGGGTACGAGCAGTACTTC.

The chain carries TRBV5-1 and TRBJ2-7; possible D gene TRBD1, 6 bases. The CDR3 sequence is 16 residues long. V lost 4 bases and J 6 bases, leaving 23 bases between the germline ends. Germline V CDR1 and CDR2: SGHRS, YFSETQ. Here the CDR3 DNA reads TGCGCCAGCAGCCTCACCACCGGGACACTTAGGGCCGAGCAGTACTTC. Translating it yields CASSLTTGTLRAEQYF.

This CDR3 is CASSGTVTDTQYF. The CDR3 DNA sequence: TGCGCCAGCAGCGGGACTGTCACAGATACGCAGTATTTT. This chain links TRBV5-1 with TRBJ2-3, with D tentatively TRBD2 (6 bases). CDR1 and CDR2 (germline): SGHRS, YFSETQ. Trimming removed 4 bases at V and 2 bases at J, with 8 bases between. CDR3 length: 13 residues.

The chain joins TRBV11-3 to TRBJ2-7; D is tentatively TRBD1 or TRBD2 (6 bases each). The germline gives CDR1 SGHNT, CDR2 YENEEA. The CDR3 runs to 14 residues. V was trimmed by 3 bases and J by 3 bases, leaving 12 bases between them. CDR3 region: CASSFSGANYEQYF. The DNA for the CDR3 is TGTGCCAGCAGCTTCTCGGGGGCGAACTACGAGCAGTACTTC.

This chain uses TRBV19 with TRBJ2-3; D may match TRBD1 or TRBD2 (5 bases each). V dropped 5 bases and J dropped 7 bases, with 22 bases sitting between them. The CDR3 loop spans 16 amino acids. CDR1 is LNHDA, CDR2 SQIVND, per germline (reference sequence). CDR3 in DNA: TGTGCCAGTAGTCCCGGCCGGGACCCTAATTGGAATACGCAGTATTTT. Protein product: CASSPGRDPNWNTQYF.

The chain employs TRBV2 and TRBJ2-5; the D is unclear. The V end was cut by 4 bases, the J end by 5 bases, with 5 bases between. Germline V gene sequence: CDR1 SNHLY, CDR2 FYNNEI. The CDR3 totals 11 residues. The chain's CDR3 is CASSGWETQYF. CDR3 DNA sequence: TGTGCCAGCAGTGGGTGGGAGACCCAGTACTTC.

The chain is built from TRBV7-9 and TRBJ1-2, with D maybe TRBD1 (5 bases). The CDR3 runs 14 residues. V lost 1 base, J lost 9 bases, and 15 bases lay in between. Germline V CDR1 and CDR2: SEHNR, FQNEAQ (reference sequence). The CDR3 region has the DNA TGTGCCAGCAGCTTAGTCAGGGCTAGTTCGCGCTACACCTTC. It is translated as CASSLVRASSRYTF.

The rearrangement uses TRBV28 and TRBJ2-7; D is undetermined. With 6 bases removed from V and 6 bases from J, the gap between germline ends came to 21 bases. From germline, CDR1 is MDHEN and CDR2 SYDVKM. CDR3 size: 15 residues. The CDR3 coding sequence is TGTGCCAGCAGGACCCCTATAAGTTTCGGTAGCGAGCAGTACTTC. Amino acids: CASRTPISFGSEQYF.

V usage is TRBV7-3 and J usage is TRBJ2-1; 8 bases fit TRBD2. CDR3 length: 16 residues. From germline, CDR1 is SGHTA and CDR2 FQGTGA. V lost 2 bases to trimming and J lost 4 bases; unmatched junction nucleotides: 7. DNA for the CDR3: TGTGCCAGCAGCTTAGGTCCAGCGGGAGCTTACAATGAGCAGTTCTTC. Encoded protein: CASSLGPAGAYNEQFF. Full variable domain (remainder filled in from reference TRBV7-3 and TRBJ2-1): GAGVSQTPSNKVTEKGKYVELRCDPISGHTALYWYRQSLGQGPEFLIYFQGTGAADDSGLPNDRFFAVRPEGSVSTLKIQRTERGDSAVYLCASSLGPAGAYNEQFFGPGTRLTVL.

The chain recombines TRBV27 with TRBJ2-3; TRBD2 agrees at 8 bases. The length of the CDR3 is 17 residues. V was clipped by 6 bases and J by 6 bases; unmatched bases: 17. The germline V gene encodes CDR1 MNHEY and CDR2 SMNVEV (reference sequence). CDR3 DNA: TGTGCCAGCAGCCACGCCGGGACTAGACGAGCCTCCGATACGCAGTATTTT. Encoded protein: CASSHAGTRRASDTQYF.

CDR3 loop: CSVDGQGASSQYF. CDR3 nucleotides: TGCAGCGTTGATGGACAGGGGGCGAGTTCTCAGTATTTT. The V gene is TRBV29-1, the J gene TRBJ2-3; 11 bases fit TRBD1. Germline V CDR1 and CDR2: SQVTM, ANQGSEA. V dropped 3 bases and J dropped 12; count of bases not matched to a gene: 8. CDR3 length: 13 residues.

This clone showed up just once. This rearrangement joins TRBV10-1 to TRBJ2-7; TRBD2 is a possible D gene (5 bases). Germline V gene sequence: CDR1 WNHNN, CDR2 SYGVQD (reference sequence). The CDR3 totals 13 residues. V was pared by 5 bases and J by 7 bases, with 15 bases between. The CDR3 region is CASSSSMSGEQYF. CDR3 nucleotide sequence: TGCGCCAGCAGTAGTAGTATGTCGGGGGAGCAGTACTTC.

J is TRBJ2-7 and V is TRBV19; 7 positions agree with TRBD2. This CDR3 is 16 amino acids long. After removal of 4 bases from V and 2 bases from J, the junction contained 11 bases not matched to a gene. The germline CDR1 and CDR2 sequences are LNHDA and SQIVND (reference sequence). In nucleotides, the CDR3 is TGTGCCAGTAGTAACTTTCAGCGGGACCTTACCTACGAGCAGTACTTC. This sequence encodes CASSNFQRDLTYEQYF.

The chain joins TRBV11-3 to TRBJ2-7; a weak D match, TRBD1 (6 bases). CDR1 and CDR2 from the germline V gene are SGHNT and YENEEA. Trimming shortened V by 5 bases and J by 0 bases, and 11 bases separated the two germline ends. This CDR3 contains 14 residues. CDR3 DNA: TGTGCCAGCAGCCCTACAGGGAACTCCTACGAGCAGTACTTC. Translation: CASSPTGNSYEQYF.

Notes on this clone: This sample also contains other DNA sequences that code for the same CDR3. The chain uses TRBV18 and TRBJ2-3, with unresolved D. V was clipped by 6 bases and J by 2 bases, with 6 bases between them. CDR1 is KGHSH, CDR2 LQKENI, per germline. This CDR3 spans 12 amino acids. The chain's CDR3 is CASSPNTDTQYF. CDR3 DNA sequence: TGTGCCAGCTCCCCTAACACAGATACGCAGTATTTT.

This chain connects TRBV28 to TRBJ1-2; 11 bases are a match to TRBD1. The CDR3 contains 14 residues. The ends lost 2 bases at V and 8 bases at J; junction bases unmatched: 4. Germline V gene lookup returns CDR1 MDHEN and CDR2 SYDVKM. The CDR3 sequence is CASSLRDRGAGYTF. The CDR3 DNA sequence: TGTGCCAGCAGTTTAAGGGACAGGGGGGCGGGCTACACCTTC.

V is TRBV5-1 and J is TRBJ2-1; 8 bases match TRBD2. CDR3 length: 15 amino acids. The V gene's germline CDR1 is SGHRS and CDR2 YFSETQ. V lost 1 base and J lost 3; bases outside the gene matches: 3. Here the CDR3 DNA reads TGCGCCAGCAGCTTGAGACTAGCGAGCTACAATGAGCAGTTCTTC. It specifies CASSLRLASYNEQFF.

This clone appeared a single time. This chain links TRBV7-2 with TRBJ1-1, with D possibly being TRBD1 (5 bases). CDR1 is SGHTA, CDR2 FQGNSA, per germline. CDR3 length equals 15 residues. Trimming shortened V by 5 bases and J by 4 bases, and 17 bases separated the two germline ends. Written as DNA, the CDR3 is TGTGCCAGCAGCCCCAGGAGAGGGGAAGCCACTGAAGCTTTCTTT. This gives the protein CASSPRRGEATEAFF.

V usage is TRBV11-2 and J usage is TRBJ2-1; 9 positions match TRBD2. Germline CDR1 SGHAT, CDR2 FQNNGV. Unmatched junction bases numbered 7, after V lost 4 bases and J lost 3 bases. The CDR3 is made up of 16 amino acids. CDR3 sequence: CASSSDLAGIYNEQFF. CDR3 DNA sequence: TGTGCCAGCAGCTCCGATCTAGCGGGAATCTACAATGAGCAGTTCTTC.

The rearrangement joins TRBV11-2 to TRBJ2-7; D unclear. CDR1 SGHAT and CDR2 FQNNGV come from the germline V gene. The CDR3 runs to 14 residues. The V and J ends lost 4 bases and 6 bases respectively, with 16 bases between them. As DNA, the CDR3 is TGTGCCAGCAGCTCCGACCCCGCCGTGGTCGAGCAGTACTTC. The encoded protein is CASSSDPAVVEQYF.

CDR3 DNA: TGTGCCAGCAGCGCCCTAACGGGACAGGGTGAAGGCGAGCAGTACTTC. Translation gives CASSALTGQGEGEQYF. The chain couples TRBV7-6 to TRBJ2-7, with TRBD1 matching 9 bases. V dropped 5 bases and J dropped 6; count of bases not matched to a gene: 14. Germline CDR1 SGHVS, CDR2 FNYEAQ. The CDR3 totals 16 residues.

The rearrangement links TRBV7-2 to TRBJ2-3; TRBD1 matches at 9 bases. This CDR3 region has 16 residues. The germline gives CDR1 SGHTA, CDR2 FQGNSA. With V trimmed by 6 bases and J by 2 bases, 9 bases remained unmatched. CDR3 DNA sequence: TGTGCCAGCAGACGTTCCGGGACAGGGATCACAGATACGCAGTATTTT. Encoded protein: CASRRSGTGITDTQYF.

This chain joins TRBV14 and TRBJ2-1, with D possibly matching TRBD2 (6 bases). The germline gives CDR1 SGHDN, CDR2 FVKESK. Deletions cut 8 bases from V and 4 bases from J, with 12 bases between. CDR3 length: 13 amino acids. The DNA of the CDR3 is TGTGCCAGCGCACTTGGACTATACAATGAGCAGTTCTTC. Translation gives CASALGLYNEQFF.

V usage is TRBV18 and J usage is TRBJ1-4; 7 bases agree with TRBD1. Germline CDR1 and CDR2: KGHSH and LQKENI. The ends lost 2 bases at V and 8 bases at J; junction bases unmatched: 2. The CDR3 extends over 13 amino acids. The DNA for the CDR3 is TGTGCCAGCTCACCAAAGACAGGGGAAAAACTGTTTTTT. Translated: CASSPKTGEKLFF.

J is TRBJ2-7 and V is TRBV11-2; D possibly corresponds to TRBD1 (7 bases). Germline V gives CDR1 SGHAT, CDR2 FQNNGV. V gave up 5 bases and J gave up 6 bases, with 23 bases separating them. The CDR3 contains 16 residues. In DNA form, the CDR3 reads TGTGCCAGCAGCCTACGCTACAGGGGAGGTAGGCGCGAGCAGTACTTC. Its protein is CASSLRYRGGRREQYF.

This rearrangement joins TRBV25-1 to TRBJ1-4; 7 bases agree with TRBD1. V was clipped by 4 bases and J by 7 bases; unmatched bases: 9. There are 15 residues in the CDR3. Germline V gene data show CDR1 as MGHDK and CDR2 as SYGVNS. CDR3 bases: TGTGCCAGCAGTGGAGTACAGGGGTTTGGTGAAAAACTGTTTTTT. Translating gives CASSGVQGFGEKLFF.

The count of this clone is one. Germline and junction disagree at one end, which may indicate a read error. The chain couples TRBV7-7 to TRBJ2-3, with TRBD1 identical over 9 bases. The V gene's germline CDR1 is SSHAT and CDR2 FNYEAQ (reference sequence). The CDR3 runs 14 residues. CDR3 sequence (DNA): TGTGCTAGCAGCCGAGGACAGGGGACAGATACGCAGTATTTT. Translation gives CASSRGQGTDTQYF.